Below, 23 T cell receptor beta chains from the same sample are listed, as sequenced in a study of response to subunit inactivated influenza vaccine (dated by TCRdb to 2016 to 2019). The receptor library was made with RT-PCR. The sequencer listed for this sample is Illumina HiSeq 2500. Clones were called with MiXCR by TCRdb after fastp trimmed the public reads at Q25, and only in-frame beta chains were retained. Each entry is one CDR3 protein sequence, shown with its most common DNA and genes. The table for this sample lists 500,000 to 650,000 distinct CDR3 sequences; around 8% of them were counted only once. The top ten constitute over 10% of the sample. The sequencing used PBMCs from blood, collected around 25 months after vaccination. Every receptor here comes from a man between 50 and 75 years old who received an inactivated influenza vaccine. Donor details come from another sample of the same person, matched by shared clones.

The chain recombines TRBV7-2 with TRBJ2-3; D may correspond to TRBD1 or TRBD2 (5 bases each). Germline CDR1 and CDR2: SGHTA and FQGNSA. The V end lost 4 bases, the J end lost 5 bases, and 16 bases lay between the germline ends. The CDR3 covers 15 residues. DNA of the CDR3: TGTGCCAGCAGCTCAAGGTTCACGGGGCAAGATACGCAGTATTTT. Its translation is CASSSRFTGQDTQYF.

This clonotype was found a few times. Here the CDR3 DNA reads TGTGCCAGCCACTTGGACTCGGGGATCTATTCACAAGAGACCCAGTACTTC. This codes for CASHLDSGIYSQETQYF. The chain carries TRBV27 and TRBJ2-5, with D tentatively TRBD2 (5 bases). The CDR3 consists of 17 residues. Germline V gene sequence: CDR1 MNHEY, CDR2 SMNVEV (reference sequence). The V end lost 8 bases, the J end lost 2 bases, and 24 bases lay between the germline ends.

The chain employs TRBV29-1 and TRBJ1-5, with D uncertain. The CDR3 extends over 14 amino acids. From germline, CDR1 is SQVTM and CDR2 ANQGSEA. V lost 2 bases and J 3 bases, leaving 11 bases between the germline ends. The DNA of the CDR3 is TGCAGCGTTGAATTTGGAGGAGTCAATCAGCCCCAGCATTTT. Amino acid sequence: CSVEFGGVNQPQHF.

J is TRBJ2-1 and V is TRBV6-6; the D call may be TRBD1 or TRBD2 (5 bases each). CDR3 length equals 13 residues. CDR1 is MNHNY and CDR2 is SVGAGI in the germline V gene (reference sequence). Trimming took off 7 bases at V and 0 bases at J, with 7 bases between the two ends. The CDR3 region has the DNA TGTGCCAGCACGGGGCCCTCCTACAATGAGCAGTTCTTC. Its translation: CASTGPSYNEQFF.

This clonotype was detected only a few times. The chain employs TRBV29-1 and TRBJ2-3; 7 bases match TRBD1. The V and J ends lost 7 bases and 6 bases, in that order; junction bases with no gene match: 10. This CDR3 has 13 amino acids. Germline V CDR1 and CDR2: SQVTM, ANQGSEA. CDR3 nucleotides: TGCAGCGGGTTCACAGGGGCCGGCGATACGCAGTATTTT. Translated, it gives CSGFTGAGDTQYF.

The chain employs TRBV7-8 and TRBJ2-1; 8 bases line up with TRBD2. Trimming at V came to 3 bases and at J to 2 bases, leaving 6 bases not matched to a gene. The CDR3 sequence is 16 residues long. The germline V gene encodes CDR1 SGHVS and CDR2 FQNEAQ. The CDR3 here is CASSLFTSGAYNEQFF. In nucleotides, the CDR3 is TGTGCCAGCAGCTTGTTTACTAGCGGAGCCTACAATGAGCAGTTCTTC.

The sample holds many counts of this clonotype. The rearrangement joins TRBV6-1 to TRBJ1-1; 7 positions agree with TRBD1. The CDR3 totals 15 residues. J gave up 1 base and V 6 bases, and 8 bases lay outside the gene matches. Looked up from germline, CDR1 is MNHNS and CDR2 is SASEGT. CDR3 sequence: CASSFNRGGNTEAFF. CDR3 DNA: TGTGCCAGCAGCTTCAACAGGGGAGGGAACACTGAAGCTTTCTTT.

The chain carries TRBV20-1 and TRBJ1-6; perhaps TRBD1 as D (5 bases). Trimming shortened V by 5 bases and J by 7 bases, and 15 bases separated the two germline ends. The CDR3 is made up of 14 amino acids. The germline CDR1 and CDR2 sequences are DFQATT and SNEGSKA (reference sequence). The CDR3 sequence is CSAAPGAWNSPLHF. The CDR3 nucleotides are TGCAGTGCTGCCCCCGGGGCATGGAATTCACCCCTCCACTTT.

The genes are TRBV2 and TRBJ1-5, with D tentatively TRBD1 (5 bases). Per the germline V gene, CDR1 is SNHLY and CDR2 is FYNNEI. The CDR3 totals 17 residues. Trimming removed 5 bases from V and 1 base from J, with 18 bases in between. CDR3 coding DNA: TGTGCCAGCAGTCGAAGGTGGCAGGGTTTGAGCAATCAGCCCCAGCATTTT. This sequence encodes CASSRRWQGLSNQPQHF.

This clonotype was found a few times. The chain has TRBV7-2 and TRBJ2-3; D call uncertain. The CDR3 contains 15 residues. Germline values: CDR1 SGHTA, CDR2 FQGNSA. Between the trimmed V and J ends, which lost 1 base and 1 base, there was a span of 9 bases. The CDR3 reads CASSLGLVRTDTQYF. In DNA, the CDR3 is TGTGCCAGCAGCTTAGGGCTAGTCCGCACAGATACGCAGTATTTT.

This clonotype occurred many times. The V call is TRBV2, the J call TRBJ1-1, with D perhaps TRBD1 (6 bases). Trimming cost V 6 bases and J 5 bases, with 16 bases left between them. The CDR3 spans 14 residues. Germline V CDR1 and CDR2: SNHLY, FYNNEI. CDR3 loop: CASRDTGTLTEAFF. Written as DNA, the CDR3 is TGTGCCAGCAGAGATACCGGGACACTAACTGAAGCTTTCTTT.

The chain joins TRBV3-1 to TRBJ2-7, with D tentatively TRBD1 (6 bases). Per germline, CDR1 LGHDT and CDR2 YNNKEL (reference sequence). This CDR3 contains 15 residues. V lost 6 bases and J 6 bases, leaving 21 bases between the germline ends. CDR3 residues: CASSHSDRGSSEQYF. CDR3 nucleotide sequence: TGTGCCAGCAGTCATTCGGACAGAGGGAGCAGCGAGCAGTACTTC.

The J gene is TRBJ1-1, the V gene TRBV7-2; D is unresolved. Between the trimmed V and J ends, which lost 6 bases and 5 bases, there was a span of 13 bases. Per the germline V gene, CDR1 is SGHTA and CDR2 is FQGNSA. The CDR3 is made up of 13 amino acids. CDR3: CASRRRASTEAFF. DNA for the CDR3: TGTGCCAGCAGGCGGCGGGCGAGTACTGAAGCTTTCTTT.

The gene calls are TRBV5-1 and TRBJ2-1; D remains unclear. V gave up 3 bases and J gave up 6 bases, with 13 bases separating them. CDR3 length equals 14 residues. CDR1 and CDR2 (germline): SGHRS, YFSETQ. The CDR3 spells CASSSSGSTNEQFF. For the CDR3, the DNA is TGCGCCAGCAGCTCTTCGGGCTCCACCAATGAGCAGTTCTTC.

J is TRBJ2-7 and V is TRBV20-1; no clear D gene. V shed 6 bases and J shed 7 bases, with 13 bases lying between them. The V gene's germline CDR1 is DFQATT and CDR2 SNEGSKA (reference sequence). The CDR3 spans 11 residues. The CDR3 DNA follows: TGCAGTGCCCTCCCCGTGGCTGAGCAGTACTTC. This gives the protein CSALPVAEQYF.

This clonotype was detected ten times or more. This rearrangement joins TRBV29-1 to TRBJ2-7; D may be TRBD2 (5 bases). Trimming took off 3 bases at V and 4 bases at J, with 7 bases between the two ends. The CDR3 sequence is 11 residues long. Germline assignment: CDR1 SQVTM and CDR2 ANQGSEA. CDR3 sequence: CSVDRGYEQYF. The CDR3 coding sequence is TGCAGCGTTGATAGAGGGTACGAGCAGTACTTC.

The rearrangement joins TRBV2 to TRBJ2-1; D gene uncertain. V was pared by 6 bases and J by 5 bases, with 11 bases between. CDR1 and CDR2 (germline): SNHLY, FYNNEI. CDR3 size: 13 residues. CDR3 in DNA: TGTGCCAGCAGATCGAAGGGCGACAATGAGCAGTTCTTC. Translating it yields CASRSKGDNEQFF.

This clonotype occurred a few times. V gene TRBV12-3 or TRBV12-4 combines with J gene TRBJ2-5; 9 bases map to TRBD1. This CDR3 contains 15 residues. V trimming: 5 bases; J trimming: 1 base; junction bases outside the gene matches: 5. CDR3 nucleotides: TGTGCCAGCAGTACGACAGGGGGTTCCCAAGAGACCCAGTACTTC. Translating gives CASSTTGGSQETQYF.

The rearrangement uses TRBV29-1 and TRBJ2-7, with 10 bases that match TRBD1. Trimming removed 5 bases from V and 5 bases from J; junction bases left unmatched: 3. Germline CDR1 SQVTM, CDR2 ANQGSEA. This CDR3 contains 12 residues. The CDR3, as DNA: TGCAGCGTTTCCGGGACAGGGGACGAGCAGTACTTC. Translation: CSVSGTGDEQYF.

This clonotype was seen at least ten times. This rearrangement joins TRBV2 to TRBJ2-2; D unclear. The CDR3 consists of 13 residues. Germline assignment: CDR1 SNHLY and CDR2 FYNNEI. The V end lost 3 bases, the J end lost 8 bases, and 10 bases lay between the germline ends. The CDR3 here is CASSDSLAGELFF. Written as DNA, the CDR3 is TGTGCCAGCAGTGATTCGTTGGCGGGGGAGCTGTTTTTT.

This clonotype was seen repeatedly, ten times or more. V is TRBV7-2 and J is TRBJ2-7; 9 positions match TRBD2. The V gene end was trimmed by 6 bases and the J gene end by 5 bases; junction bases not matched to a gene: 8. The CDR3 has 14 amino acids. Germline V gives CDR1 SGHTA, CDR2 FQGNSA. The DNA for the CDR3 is TGTGCCAGCAGGGAATCTAGCGGGGTCCACGAGCAGTACTTC. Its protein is CASRESSGVHEQYF.

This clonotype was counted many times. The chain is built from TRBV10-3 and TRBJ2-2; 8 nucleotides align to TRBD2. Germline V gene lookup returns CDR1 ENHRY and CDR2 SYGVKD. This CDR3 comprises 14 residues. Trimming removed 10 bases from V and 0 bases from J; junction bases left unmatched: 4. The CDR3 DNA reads TGTGCCACCCGGGGGGGCTCGAACACCGGGGAGCTGTTTTTT. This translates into CATRGGSNTGELFF.

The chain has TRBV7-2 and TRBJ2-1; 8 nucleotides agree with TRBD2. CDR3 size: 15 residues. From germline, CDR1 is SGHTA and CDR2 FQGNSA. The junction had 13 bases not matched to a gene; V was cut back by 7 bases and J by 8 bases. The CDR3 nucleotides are TGTGCCAGCATGGTGCGGCGGGGGGCGATCGATGAGCAGTTCTTC. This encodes CASMVRRGAIDEQFF.